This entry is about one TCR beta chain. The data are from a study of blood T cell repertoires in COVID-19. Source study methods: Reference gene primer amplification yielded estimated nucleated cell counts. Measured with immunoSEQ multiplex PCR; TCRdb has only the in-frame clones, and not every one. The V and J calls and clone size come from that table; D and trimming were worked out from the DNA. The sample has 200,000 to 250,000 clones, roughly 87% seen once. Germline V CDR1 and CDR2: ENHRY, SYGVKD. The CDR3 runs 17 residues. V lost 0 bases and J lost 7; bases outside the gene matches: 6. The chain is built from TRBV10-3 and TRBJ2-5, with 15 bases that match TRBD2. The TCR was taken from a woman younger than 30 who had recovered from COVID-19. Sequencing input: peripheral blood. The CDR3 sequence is CAISESTGLAGGTTQYF. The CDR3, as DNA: TGTGCCATCAGTGAGTCCACGGGACTAGCGGGGGGAACGACCCAGTACTTC.